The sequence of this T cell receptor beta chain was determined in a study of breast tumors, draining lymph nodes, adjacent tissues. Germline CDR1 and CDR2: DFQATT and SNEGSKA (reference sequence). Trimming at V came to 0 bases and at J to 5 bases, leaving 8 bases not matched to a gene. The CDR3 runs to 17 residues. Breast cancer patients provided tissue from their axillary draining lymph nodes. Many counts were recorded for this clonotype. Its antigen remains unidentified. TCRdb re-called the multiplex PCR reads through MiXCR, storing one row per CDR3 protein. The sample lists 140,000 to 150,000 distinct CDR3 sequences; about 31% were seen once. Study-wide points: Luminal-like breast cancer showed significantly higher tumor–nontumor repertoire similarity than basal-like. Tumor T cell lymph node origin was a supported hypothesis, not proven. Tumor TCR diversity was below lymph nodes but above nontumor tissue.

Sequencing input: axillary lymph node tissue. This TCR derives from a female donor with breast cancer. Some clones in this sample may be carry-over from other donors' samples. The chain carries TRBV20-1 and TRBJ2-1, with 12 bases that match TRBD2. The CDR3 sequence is CSARDRILAGGHNEQFF. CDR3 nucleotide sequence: TGCAGTGCTAGAGACCGGATACTAGCGGGGGGCCACAATGAGCAGTTCTTC.